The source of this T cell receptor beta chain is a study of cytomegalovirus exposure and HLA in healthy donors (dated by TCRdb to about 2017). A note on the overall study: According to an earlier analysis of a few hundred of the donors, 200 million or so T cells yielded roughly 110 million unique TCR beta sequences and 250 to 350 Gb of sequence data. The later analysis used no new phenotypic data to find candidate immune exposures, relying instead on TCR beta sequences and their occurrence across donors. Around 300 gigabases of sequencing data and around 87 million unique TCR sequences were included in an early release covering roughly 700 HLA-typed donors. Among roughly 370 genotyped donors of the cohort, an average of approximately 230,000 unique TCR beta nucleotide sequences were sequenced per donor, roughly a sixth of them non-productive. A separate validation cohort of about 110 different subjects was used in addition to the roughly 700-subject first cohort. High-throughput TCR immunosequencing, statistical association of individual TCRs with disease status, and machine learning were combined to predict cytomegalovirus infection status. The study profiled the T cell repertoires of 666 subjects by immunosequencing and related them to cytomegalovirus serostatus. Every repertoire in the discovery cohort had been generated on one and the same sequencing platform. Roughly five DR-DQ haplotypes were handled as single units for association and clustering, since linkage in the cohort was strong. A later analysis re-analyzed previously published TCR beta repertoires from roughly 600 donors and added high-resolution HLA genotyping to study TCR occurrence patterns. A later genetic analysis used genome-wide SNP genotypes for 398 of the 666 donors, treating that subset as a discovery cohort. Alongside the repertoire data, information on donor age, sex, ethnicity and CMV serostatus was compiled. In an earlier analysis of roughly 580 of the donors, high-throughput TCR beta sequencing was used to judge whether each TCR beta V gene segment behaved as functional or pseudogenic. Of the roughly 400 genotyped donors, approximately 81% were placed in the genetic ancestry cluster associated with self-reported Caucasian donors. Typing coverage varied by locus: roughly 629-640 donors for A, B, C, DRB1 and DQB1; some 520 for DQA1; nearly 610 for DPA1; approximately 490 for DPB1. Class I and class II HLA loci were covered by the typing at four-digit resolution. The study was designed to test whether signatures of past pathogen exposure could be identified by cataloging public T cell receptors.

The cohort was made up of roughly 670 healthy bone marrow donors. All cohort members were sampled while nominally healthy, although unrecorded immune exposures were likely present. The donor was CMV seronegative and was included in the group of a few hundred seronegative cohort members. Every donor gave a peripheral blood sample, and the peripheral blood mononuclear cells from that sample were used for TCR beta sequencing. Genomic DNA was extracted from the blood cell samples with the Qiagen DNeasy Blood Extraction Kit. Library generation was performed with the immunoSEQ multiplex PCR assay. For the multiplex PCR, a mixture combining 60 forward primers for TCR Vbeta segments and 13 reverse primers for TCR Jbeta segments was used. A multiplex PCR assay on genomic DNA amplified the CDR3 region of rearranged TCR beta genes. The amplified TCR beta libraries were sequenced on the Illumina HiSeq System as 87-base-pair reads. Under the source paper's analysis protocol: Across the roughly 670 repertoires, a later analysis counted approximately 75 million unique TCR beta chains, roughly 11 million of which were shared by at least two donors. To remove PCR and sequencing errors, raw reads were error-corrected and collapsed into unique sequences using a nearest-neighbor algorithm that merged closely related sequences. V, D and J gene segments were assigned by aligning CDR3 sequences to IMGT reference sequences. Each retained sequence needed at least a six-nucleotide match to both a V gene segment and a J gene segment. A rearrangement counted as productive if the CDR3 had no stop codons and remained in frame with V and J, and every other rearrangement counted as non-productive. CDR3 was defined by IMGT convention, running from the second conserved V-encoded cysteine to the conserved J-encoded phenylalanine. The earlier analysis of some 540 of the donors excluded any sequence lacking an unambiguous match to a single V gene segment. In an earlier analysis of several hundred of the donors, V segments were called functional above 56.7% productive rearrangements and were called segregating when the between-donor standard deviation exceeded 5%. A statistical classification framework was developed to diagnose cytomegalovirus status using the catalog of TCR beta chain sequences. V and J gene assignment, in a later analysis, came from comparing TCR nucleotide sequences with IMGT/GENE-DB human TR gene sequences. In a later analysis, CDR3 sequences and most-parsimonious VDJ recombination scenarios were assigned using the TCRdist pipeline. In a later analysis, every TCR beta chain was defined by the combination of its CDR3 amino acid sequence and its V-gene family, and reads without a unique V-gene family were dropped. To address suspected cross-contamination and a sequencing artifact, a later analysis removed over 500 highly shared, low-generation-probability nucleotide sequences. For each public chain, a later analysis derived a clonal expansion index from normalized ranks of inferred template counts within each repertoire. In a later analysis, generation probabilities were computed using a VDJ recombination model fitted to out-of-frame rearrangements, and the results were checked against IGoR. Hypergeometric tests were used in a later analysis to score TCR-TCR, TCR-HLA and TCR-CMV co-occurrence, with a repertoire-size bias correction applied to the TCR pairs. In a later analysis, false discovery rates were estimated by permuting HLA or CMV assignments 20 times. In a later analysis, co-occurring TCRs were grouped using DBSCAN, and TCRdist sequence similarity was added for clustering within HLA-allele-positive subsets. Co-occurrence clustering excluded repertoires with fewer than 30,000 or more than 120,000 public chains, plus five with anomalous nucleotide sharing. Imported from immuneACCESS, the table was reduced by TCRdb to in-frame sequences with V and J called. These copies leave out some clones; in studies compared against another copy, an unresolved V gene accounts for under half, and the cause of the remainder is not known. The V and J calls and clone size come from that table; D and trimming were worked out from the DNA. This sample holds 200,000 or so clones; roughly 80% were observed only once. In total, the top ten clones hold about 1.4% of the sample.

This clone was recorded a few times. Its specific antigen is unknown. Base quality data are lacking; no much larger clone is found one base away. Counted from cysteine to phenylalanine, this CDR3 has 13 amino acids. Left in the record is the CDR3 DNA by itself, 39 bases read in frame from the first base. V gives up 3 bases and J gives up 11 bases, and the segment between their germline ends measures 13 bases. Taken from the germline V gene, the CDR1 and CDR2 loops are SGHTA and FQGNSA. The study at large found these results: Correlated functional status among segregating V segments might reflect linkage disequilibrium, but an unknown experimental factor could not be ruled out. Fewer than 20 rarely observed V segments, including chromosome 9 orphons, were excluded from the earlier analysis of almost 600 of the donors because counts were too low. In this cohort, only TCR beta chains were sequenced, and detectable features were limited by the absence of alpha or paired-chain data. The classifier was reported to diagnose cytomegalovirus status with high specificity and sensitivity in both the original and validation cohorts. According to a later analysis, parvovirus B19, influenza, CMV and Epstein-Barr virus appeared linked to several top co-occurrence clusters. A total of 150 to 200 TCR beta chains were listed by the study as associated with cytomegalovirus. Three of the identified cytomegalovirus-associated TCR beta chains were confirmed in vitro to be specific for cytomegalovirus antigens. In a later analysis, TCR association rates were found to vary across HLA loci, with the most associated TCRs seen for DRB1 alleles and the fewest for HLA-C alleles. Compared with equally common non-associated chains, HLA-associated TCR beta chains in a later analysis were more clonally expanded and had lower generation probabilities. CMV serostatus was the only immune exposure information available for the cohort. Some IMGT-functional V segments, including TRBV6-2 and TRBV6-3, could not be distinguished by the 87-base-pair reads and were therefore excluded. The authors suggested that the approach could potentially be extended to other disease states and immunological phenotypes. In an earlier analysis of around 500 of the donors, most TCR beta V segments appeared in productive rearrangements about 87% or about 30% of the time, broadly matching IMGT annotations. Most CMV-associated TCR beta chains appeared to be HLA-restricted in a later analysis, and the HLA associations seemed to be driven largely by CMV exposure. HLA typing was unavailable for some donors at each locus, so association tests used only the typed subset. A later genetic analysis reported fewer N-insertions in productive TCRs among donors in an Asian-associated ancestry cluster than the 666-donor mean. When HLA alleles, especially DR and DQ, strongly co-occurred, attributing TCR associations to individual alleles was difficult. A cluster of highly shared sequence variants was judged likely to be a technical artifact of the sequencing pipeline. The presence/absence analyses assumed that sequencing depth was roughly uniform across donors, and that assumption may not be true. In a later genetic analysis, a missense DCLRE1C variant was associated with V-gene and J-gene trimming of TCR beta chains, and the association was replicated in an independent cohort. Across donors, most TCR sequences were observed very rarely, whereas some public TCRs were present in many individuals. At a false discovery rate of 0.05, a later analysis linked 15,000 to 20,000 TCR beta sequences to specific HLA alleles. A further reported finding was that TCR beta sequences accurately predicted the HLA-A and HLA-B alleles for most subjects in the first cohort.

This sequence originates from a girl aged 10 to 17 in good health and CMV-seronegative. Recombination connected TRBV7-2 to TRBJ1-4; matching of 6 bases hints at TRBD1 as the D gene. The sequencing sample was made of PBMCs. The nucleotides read TGTGCCAGCAGCTTTCAGGGGATGGGGAAACTGTTTTTT. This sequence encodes CASSFQGMGKLFF.